This T cell receptor beta chain was sequenced in a study of cytomegalovirus exposure and HLA in healthy donors. Primers included in the PCR were 60 Vbeta and 13 Jbeta primers. Generated by immunoSEQ multiplex PCR, the TCRdb table keeps only in-frame clones and is missing some. The repertoire consists of under 150,000 clones, with about four fifths occurring once and the leading ten covering roughly 3%. Trimming removed 1 base from V and 1 base from J, with 13 bases in between. From germline, CDR1 is MGHDK and CDR2 SYGVNS. The CDR3 is made up of 17 amino acids. Notes on the study in general: Among the sequence variants, a highly shared cluster was likely an artifact of sequencing.

As regards this clone: Its antigen remains unknown.

The source of this sequence is a man aged 30 to 39 in good health and CMV-seronegative. V and J are TRBV25-1 and TRBJ2-2, with D unresolved. Source material: PBMCs. The CDR3 spells CASSELGAAMNTGELFF. The DNA of the CDR3 is TGTGCCAGCAGTGAATTAGGAGCCGCTATGAACACCGGGGAGCTGTTTTTT.